This T cell receptor (beta chain) is from a study of blood T cell repertoires in COVID-19. The CDR3 consists of 16 residues. Germline trimming cut 6 bases from V and 6 bases from J; bases unmatched to any gene: 12. Looked up from germline, CDR1 is ENHRY and CDR2 is SYGVKD. Participants were placed into cohorts based on the clinical history they reported. Sequencing was performed with immunoSEQ multiplex PCR; in TCRdb, only in-frame clones are kept and a portion is missing. This sample carries about 380,000 clones, about 88% of them seen once, and the ten largest clones take roughly 1.2%. This receptor was obtained from a woman younger than 35 who had recovered from COVID-19. The specimen was PBMCs or T cells enriched from blood (not recorded which). The chain couples TRBV10-3 to TRBJ2-1; TRBD2 matches at 9 bases. As DNA, the CDR3 is TGTGCCATCAGGAGTAATGCGGGGGGGCCGAGCAATGAGCAGTTCTTC. It encodes CAIRSNAGGPSNEQFF.